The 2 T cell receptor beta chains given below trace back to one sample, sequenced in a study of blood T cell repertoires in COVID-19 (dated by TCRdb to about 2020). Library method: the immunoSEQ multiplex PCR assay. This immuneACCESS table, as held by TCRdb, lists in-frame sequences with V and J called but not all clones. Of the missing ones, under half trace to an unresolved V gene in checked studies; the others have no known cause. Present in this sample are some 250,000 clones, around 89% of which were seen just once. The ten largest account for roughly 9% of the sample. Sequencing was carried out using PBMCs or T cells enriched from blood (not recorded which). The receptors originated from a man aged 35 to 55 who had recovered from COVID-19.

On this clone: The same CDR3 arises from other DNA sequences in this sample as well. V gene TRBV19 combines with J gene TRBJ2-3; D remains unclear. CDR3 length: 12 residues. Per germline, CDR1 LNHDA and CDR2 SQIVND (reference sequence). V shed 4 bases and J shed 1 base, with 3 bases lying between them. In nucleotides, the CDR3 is TGTGCCAGTAGTACTCGCACAGATACGCAGTATTTT. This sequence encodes CASSTRTDTQYF.

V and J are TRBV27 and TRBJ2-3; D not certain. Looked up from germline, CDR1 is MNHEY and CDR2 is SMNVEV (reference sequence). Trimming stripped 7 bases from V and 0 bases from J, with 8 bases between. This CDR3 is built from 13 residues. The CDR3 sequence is CASKFTSTDTQYF. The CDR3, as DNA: TGTGCCAGCAAATTTACTAGCACAGATACGCAGTATTTT.